A selection of T cell receptor beta chains follows, all from one sample in a study of cytomegalovirus exposure and HLA in healthy donors. Only in-frame clones appear in the TCRdb table, and some are missing; sequencing was by immunoSEQ multiplex PCR. The table for this sample gives about 120,000 clones. The sequencing input was PBMCs. The source is a man aged 35 to 55 in good health and CMV-seropositive. Each CDR3 is given with its conserved first and last residue. The D gene is left open where the match is weak.

j_gene | v_gene | d_gene | CDR3nt | CDR3aa
TRBJ2-7 | TRBV5-1 | TRBD1 | TGCGCCAGCAGCCCCGGGACAGCGACCTACGAGCAGTACTTC | CASSPGTATYEQYF
TRBJ2-7 | TRBV18 | - | TGTGCCAGCTCACCAGGGGCTTCAGCAACAGGGTACGAGCAGTACTTC | CASSPGASATGYEQYF
TRBJ2-2 | TRBV7-8 | TRBD2 | TGTGCCAGCAGCAGTAGCGGGAAAACTTCAGGGGGGGAGCTGTTTTTT | CASSSSGKTSGGELFF
TRBJ2-7 | TRBV2 | - | TGTGCCAGCAGTGAAATAGGCGGGTCCTACGAGCAGTACTTC | CASSEIGGSYEQYF
TRBJ1-5 | TRBV19 | TRBD1 | TGTGCCAGTAGGACAGGGCCTCAGCCCCAGCATTTT | CASRTGPQPQHF
TRBJ2-7 | TRBV10-3 | TRBD1 | TGTGCCATCAGTGACCTTGGACAGGGGTCCTACGAGCAGTACTTC | CAISDLGQGSYEQYF
TRBJ1-5 | TRBV5-1 | - | TGCGCCAGCGCTCCAGACGGGTACAATCAGCCCCAGCATTTT | CASAPDGYNQPQHF
TRBJ2-2 | TRBV5-1 | - | TGCGCCAGCAGCTTGACAGGCAGCTTGGTCACCGGGGAGCTGTTTTTT | CASSLTGSLVTGELFF
TRBJ2-1 | TRBV19 | TRBD2 | TGTGCCAGTAGGAGGACTAGCGGGAGCTGGGTCAATGAGCAGTTCTTC | CASRRTSGSWVNEQFF
TRBJ2-4 | TRBV27 | TRBD2 | TGTGCCAGCAGTTTGGCTAGCGGATCCATTCAGTACTTC | CASSLASGSIQYF
TRBJ1-2 | TRBV6-1 | - | TGCGCGGTGTGGAGTGCTCCTGGCTACACCTTC | CAVWSAPGYTF
TRBJ2-2 | TRBV28 | - | TGTGCCAGCAGTTTAAGGCAGGGTATGCGTGGTCGGGTCGGGGAGCTGTTTTTT | CASSLRQGMRGRVGELFF
TRBJ2-1 | TRBV27 | TRBD2 | TGTGCCAGCAGTTTATCGGTAGCGGGAGCCTACAATGAGCAGTTCTTC | CASSLSVAGAYNEQFF
TRBJ2-3 | TRBV28 | TRBD1 | TGTGCCAGCAGTTTCAGGGGGCCTGAGCAGTATTTT | CASSFRGPEQYF
TRBJ2-1 | TRBV6-6 | TRBD2 | TGTGCCAGCAGTTTGGGACTAGCGGGAGGAGGGGATGAGCAGTTCTTC | CASSLGLAGGGDEQFF
TRBJ2-5 | TRBV5-4 | - | TGTGCCAGCAACCTGCAGGGAAAGTCAGAGACCCAGTACTTC | CASNLQGKSETQYF
TRBJ1-5 | TRBV14 | - | TGTGCCAGCAGCCAAGATTATGATCAGCCCCAGCATTTT | CASSQDYDQPQHF
TRBJ1-2 | TRBV28 | - | TGTGCCAGCCAGAAGTTGTTTGGCTACACCTTC | CASQKLFGYTF
TRBJ2-1 | TRBV5-1 | TRBD2 | TGCGCCAGCAGACCACTAGCGGGAGGCCAGAATGAGCAGTTCTTC | CASRPLAGGQNEQFF
TRBJ2-5 | TRBV5-6 | - | TGTGCCAGCAGCCCCGGAGGCTGGGCGTTAGGTGGAGAGACCCAGTACTTC | CASSPGGWALGGETQYF
TRBJ2-1 | TRBV4-2 | TRBD2 | TGTGCCAGCAGCCAAGATGGAACTAGCGGCCTCAATGAGCAGTTCTTC | CASSQDGTSGLNEQFF